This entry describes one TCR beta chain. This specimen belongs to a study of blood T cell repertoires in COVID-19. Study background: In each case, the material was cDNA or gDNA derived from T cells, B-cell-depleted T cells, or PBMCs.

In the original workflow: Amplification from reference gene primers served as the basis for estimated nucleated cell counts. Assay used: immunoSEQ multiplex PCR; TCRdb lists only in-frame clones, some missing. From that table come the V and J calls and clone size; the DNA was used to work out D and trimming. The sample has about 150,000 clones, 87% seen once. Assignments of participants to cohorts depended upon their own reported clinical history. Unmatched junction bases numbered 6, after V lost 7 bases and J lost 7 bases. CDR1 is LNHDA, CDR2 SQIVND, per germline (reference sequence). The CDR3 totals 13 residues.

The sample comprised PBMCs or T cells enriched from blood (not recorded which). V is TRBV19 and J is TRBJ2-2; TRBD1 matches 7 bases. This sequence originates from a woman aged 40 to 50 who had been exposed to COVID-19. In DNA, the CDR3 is TGTGCCAGTAACAGGGGAACCGTCGGGGAGCTGTTTTTT. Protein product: CASNRGTVGELFF.